These T cell receptor beta chains were read from a single sample in a study of blood T cell repertoires in COVID-19. Data came from immunoSEQ multiplex PCR; TCRdb stores just in-frame clones and leaves some out. The repertoire holds some 190,000 clones, with approximately 80% as singletons. Source material: peripheral blood. The origin of the receptors is a woman between 45 and 65 years old with active or convalescent COVID-19. CDR3s include the opening cysteine and the closing phenylalanine or tryptophan. A D gene is named only where the DNA matches it firmly. Part of the rows lack a size; the others show once, few, many or a class for expanded clones.

V gene: TRBV29-1; J gene: TRBJ1-1; clone size: .; D gene: TRBD1; CDR3 DNA: TGCAGTGGGAAGAGGGGACAGGGGGGAATTGAAGCTTTCTTT; CDR3 protein: CSGKRGQGGIEAFF
V gene: TRBV29-1; J gene: TRBJ1-2; clone size: .; D gene: .; CDR3 DNA: TGCAGCGTTGAAGATGGAGCAGGGAACTATGGCTACACCTTC; CDR3 protein: CSVEDGAGNYGYTF
V gene: TRBV12-1; J gene: TRBJ2-2; clone size: few; D gene: .; CDR3 DNA: TGTGCCAGCAGCTTGGGGACTAGCGGGAGGGCCGAGAACACCGGGGAGCTGTTTTTT; CDR3 protein: CASSLGTSGRAENTGELFF
V gene: TRBV30; J gene: TRBJ2-5; clone size: .; D gene: .; CDR3 DNA: TGTGCCTGGAGTGTTGGGGGACTGTACCAAGAGACCCAGTACTTC; CDR3 protein: CAWSVGGLYQETQYF
V gene: TRBV4-1; J gene: TRBJ1-4; clone size: few; D gene: .; CDR3 DNA: TGCGCCAGCAGCCAAGAGAGGGTCGCTAATGAAAAACTGTTTTTT; CDR3 protein: CASSQERVANEKLFF
V gene: TRBV7-9; J gene: TRBJ1-1; clone size: .; D gene: .; CDR3 DNA: TGTGCCAGCAGTAACAGGGTTTCAGCAGCTTTCTTT; CDR3 protein: CASSNRVSAAFF
V gene: TRBV9; J gene: TRBJ2-7; clone size: once; D gene: TRBD1; CDR3 DNA: TGTGCCAGCAGCGTAGAACCGACAGGGGGCTCCTACGAGCAGTACTTC; CDR3 protein: CASSVEPTGGSYEQYF
V gene: TRBV5-1; J gene: TRBJ2-5; clone size: .; D gene: TRBD2; CDR3 DNA: TGCGCCAGCAGCTTGTCAGCGGGAGTCCAAGAGACCCAGTACTTC; CDR3 protein: CASSLSAGVQETQYF
V gene: TRBV6-1; J gene: TRBJ2-5; clone size: .; D gene: TRBD1; CDR3 DNA: TGTGCCAGCAGTGACAATCCGGGACAGGGGGCTGGGGAGACCCAGTACTTC; CDR3 protein: CASSDNPGQGAGETQYF
V gene: TRBV21-1; J gene: TRBJ2-6; clone size: .; D gene: .; CDR3 DNA: TGTGCCAGCAGCAAAGGGGGTAGCGCGGTGTGGTCTATCTCTGGGGCCAACGTCCTGACTTTC; CDR3 protein: CASSKGGSAVWSISGANVLTF
V gene: TRBV19; J gene: TRBJ2-3; clone size: few; D gene: TRBD2; CDR3 DNA: TGTGCCAGTAGTATAGGACTAGCGGGAGCAGATACGCAGTATTTT; CDR3 protein: CASSIGLAGADTQYF
V gene: TRBV6-1; J gene: TRBJ1-2; clone size: .; D gene: .; CDR3 DNA: TGTGCCAGCAGTGAAGCGTTTCGGGAGGCTTCGGGGGGCTACACCTTC; CDR3 protein: CASSEAFREASGGYTF
V gene: TRBV7-9; J gene: TRBJ2-7; clone size: few; D gene: TRBD1; CDR3 DNA: TGTGCCAGCAGCCGCAGGGACAGGGGGGACGAGCAGTACTTC; CDR3 protein: CASSRRDRGDEQYF
V gene: TRBV5-8; J gene: TRBJ2-5; clone size: once; D gene: .; CDR3 DNA: TGTGCCAGCAGCTTGGGACAGGCCAACTTGTTAATAGGCCAAGAGACCCAGTACTTC; CDR3 protein: CASSLGQANLLIGQETQYF
V gene: TRBV6-5; J gene: TRBJ2-7; clone size: .; D gene: TRBD1; CDR3 DNA: TGTGCCAGCAGAAGACAGGGGGCCCACGAGCAGTACTTC; CDR3 protein: CASRRQGAHEQYF
V gene: TRBV30; J gene: TRBJ1-4; clone size: .; D gene: TRBD1; CDR3 DNA: TGTGCCTGGAGCACAGGGGCAACTAATGAAAAACTGTTTTTT; CDR3 protein: CAWSTGATNEKLFF
V gene: TRBV29-1; J gene: TRBJ2-2; clone size: few; D gene: TRBD1; CDR3 DNA: TGCAGCGTTGGGGCGACAGGGGCGGGCGGGGAGCTGTTTTTT; CDR3 protein: CSVGATGAGGELFF
V gene: TRBV25-1; J gene: TRBJ2-3; clone size: .; D gene: .; CDR3 DNA: TGTGCCAGCAGTGAAAAAAGCACGCAGTATTTT; CDR3 protein: CASSEKSTQYF
V gene: TRBV27; J gene: TRBJ1-1; clone size: .; D gene: .; CDR3 DNA: TGTGCCAGCAGTTTGTTTCTAGGGGGGGGAAATGAAGCTTTCTTT; CDR3 protein: CASSLFLGGGNEAFF
V gene: TRBV24-1; J gene: TRBJ2-2; clone size: .; D gene: TRBD2; CDR3 DNA: TGTGCCACCAGTGATTTGGTACCCAGACCGGGACTAGCGGGAGGACCGGGGACCGGGGAGCTGTTTTTT; CDR3 protein: CATSDLVPRPGLAGGPGTGELFF
V gene: TRBV28; J gene: TRBJ1-5; clone size: .; D gene: .; CDR3 DNA: TGTGCCAGCAGTGAATTGACAGGTGGCAATCAGCCCCAGCATTTT; CDR3 protein: CASSELTGGNQPQHF
V gene: TRBV20-1; J gene: TRBJ2-3; clone size: .; D gene: .; CDR3 DNA: TGCAGTGCTAGTCTAGGCACAGATACGCAGTATTTT; CDR3 protein: CSASLGTDTQYF
V gene: TRBV19; J gene: TRBJ2-1; clone size: .; D gene: .; CDR3 DNA: TGTGCCAGTAGTATCGTACAGGGGGGGTCAGATGAGCAGTTCTTC; CDR3 protein: CASSIVQGGSDEQFF
V gene: TRBV30; J gene: TRBJ2-7; clone size: .; D gene: TRBD1; CDR3 DNA: TGTGCCTGGAGTCCGGGACAGTACGAGCAGTACTTC; CDR3 protein: CAWSPGQYEQYF
V gene: TRBV6-5; J gene: TRBJ1-1; clone size: .; D gene: TRBD1; CDR3 DNA: TGTGCCAGCAGGGGACAGGGCGGGGCTGAAGCTTTCTTT; CDR3 protein: CASRGQGGAEAFF
V gene: TRBV7-9; J gene: TRBJ2-5; clone size: .; D gene: .; CDR3 DNA: TGTGCCAGCAGCTTAGACAGGCAGGTCGGGGAGACCCAGTACTTC; CDR3 protein: CASSLDRQVGETQYF
V gene: TRBV12-5; J gene: TRBJ1-1; clone size: .; D gene: .; CDR3 DNA: TGTGCTAGTGTCGGGTCCAGCCTGAACACTGAAGCTTTCTTT; CDR3 protein: CASVGSSLNTEAFF
V gene: TRBV2; J gene: TRBJ2-6; clone size: .; D gene: .; CDR3 DNA: TGTGCCAGCAGGACTCTGGCGGCCAACGTCCTGACTTTC; CDR3 protein: CASRTLAANVLTF
V gene: TRBV6-5; J gene: TRBJ2-1; clone size: .; D gene: TRBD1; CDR3 DNA: TGTGCCAGCAACCTCCGGACAGGGCCATACAATGAGCAGTTCTTC; CDR3 protein: CASNLRTGPYNEQFF
V gene: TRBV6-5; J gene: TRBJ2-1; clone size: .; D gene: TRBD2; CDR3 DNA: TGTGCCAGCAGTTTCCTAGCGGAGCGAGTCTACAATGAGCAGTTCTTC; CDR3 protein: CASSFLAERVYNEQFF
V gene: TRBV28; J gene: TRBJ1-1; clone size: .; D gene: .; CDR3 DNA: TGTGCCAGCAGTCGGGGGGGGGACACTGAAGCTTTCTTT; CDR3 protein: CASSRGGDTEAFF
V gene: TRBV3-1/TRBV3-2; J gene: TRBJ2-3; clone size: .; D gene: .; CDR3 DNA: TGTGCCAGCAACCCTGGCAGCACAGATACGCAGTATTTT; CDR3 protein: CASNPGSTDTQYF
V gene: TRBV9; J gene: TRBJ1-3; clone size: few; D gene: .; CDR3 DNA: TGTGCCAGCAGCTACTCAGGGGAGGGAAACACCATATATTTT; CDR3 protein: CASSYSGEGNTIYF
V gene: TRBV5-4; J gene: TRBJ2-7; clone size: .; D gene: .; CDR3 DNA: TGTGCCAGAACGGGACACCGAAAGTACGAGCAGTACTTC; CDR3 protein: CARTGHRKYEQYF
V gene: TRBV6-5; J gene: TRBJ1-2; clone size: .; D gene: .; CDR3 DNA: TGTGCCAGCATGGAGGGGATTGGCTACACCTTC; CDR3 protein: CASMEGIGYTF
V gene: TRBV11-1; J gene: TRBJ2-1; clone size: .; D gene: .; CDR3 DNA: TGTGCCAGCAGCTTAGCCCCCGGGGTAAGCTCCTACAATGAGCAGTTCTTC; CDR3 protein: CASSLAPGVSSYNEQFF
V gene: TRBV3-1/TRBV3-2; J gene: TRBJ1-4; clone size: .; D gene: .; CDR3 DNA: TGTGCCAGCAGCCAAGCGGGAGGGCCCAATGAAAAACTGTTTTTT; CDR3 protein: CASSQAGGPNEKLFF
V gene: TRBV7-2; J gene: TRBJ2-5; clone size: .; D gene: .; CDR3 DNA: TGTGCCAGCAGCTTCGATCTAGGGGGACCGGAGACCCAGTACTTC; CDR3 protein: CASSFDLGGPETQYF
V gene: TRBV11-2; J gene: TRBJ2-7; clone size: .; D gene: TRBD1; CDR3 DNA: TGTGCCAGCAGCCCCCGCCTTACAGGGGGCACCAACGACGAGCAGTACTTC; CDR3 protein: CASSPRLTGGTNDEQYF
V gene: TRBV5-4; J gene: TRBJ2-1; clone size: .; D gene: .; CDR3 DNA: TGTGCCAGCAGCTTGGGCGGCGGGCAGGGGCTCTACAATGAGCAGTTCTTC; CDR3 protein: CASSLGGGQGLYNEQFF
V gene: TRBV7-3; J gene: TRBJ2-3; clone size: .; D gene: .; CDR3 DNA: TGTGCCAGCAGCTTATCTAGCGGCACAGATACGCAGTATTTT; CDR3 protein: CASSLSSGTDTQYF
V gene: TRBV15; J gene: TRBJ2-6; clone size: .; D gene: .; CDR3 DNA: TGTGCCACCAGACGGGAGAGGGCTGGGGCCAACGTCCTGACTTTC; CDR3 protein: CATRRERAGANVLTF
V gene: TRBV7-2; J gene: TRBJ2-6; clone size: few; D gene: .; CDR3 DNA: TGTGCCAGCAGCTTCAGTCTCGACTCTGGGGCCAACGTCCTGACTTTC; CDR3 protein: CASSFSLDSGANVLTF
V gene: TRBV27; J gene: TRBJ2-7; clone size: few; D gene: TRBD2; CDR3 DNA: TGTGCCAGCAGCCGAAAATGGGTAGGCGGGGGGGCGACTTACGAGCAGTACTTC; CDR3 protein: CASSRKWVGGGATYEQYF
V gene: TRBV7-3; J gene: TRBJ1-1; clone size: .; D gene: TRBD1; CDR3 DNA: TGTGCCAGCAGCTTATTGGACAGGGGGCGCTTGGTCACTGAAGCTTTCTTT; CDR3 protein: CASSLLDRGRLVTEAFF
V gene: TRBV7-2; J gene: TRBJ1-1; clone size: .; D gene: .; CDR3 DNA: .; CDR3 protein: CASSSSSNTEAFF
V gene: TRBV21-1; J gene: TRBJ2-5; clone size: .; D gene: .; CDR3 DNA: TGTGCCAGCAGCGGGGCTACGACTTGCCCCGGAGAGACCCAGTACTTC; CDR3 protein: CASSGATTCPGETQYF
V gene: TRBV4-3; J gene: TRBJ2-1; clone size: .; D gene: TRBD2; CDR3 DNA: TGCGCCAGCAGCCTCCTCCTAGCGGGAGGCAGGGACAATGAGCAGTTCTTC; CDR3 protein: CASSLLLAGGRDNEQFF
V gene: TRBV7-9; J gene: TRBJ1-1; clone size: .; D gene: .; CDR3 DNA: TGTGCCACCGCCAAGGGCAACACTGAAGCTTTCTTT; CDR3 protein: CATAKGNTEAFF
V gene: TRBV27; J gene: TRBJ2-2; clone size: .; D gene: .; CDR3 DNA: TGTGCCAGCAGTTTATTTGGTGTTGTGAGGGAGGCGCCCGGGGAGCTGTTTTTT; CDR3 protein: CASSLFGVVREAPGELFF
V gene: TRBV19; J gene: TRBJ2-2; clone size: .; D gene: .; CDR3 DNA: TGTGCCAGTAGCGAGCTGGTCGGGGAGCTGTTTTTT; CDR3 protein: CASSELVGELFF